Given below is one TCR beta chain in context. The sample belongs to a study of blood T cell repertoires in COVID-19. Study as a whole: The origin of the acute and convalescent COVID-19 samples was the United States, Italy and Spain. Sources were T cells, B-cell-depleted T cells, or PBMCs; the material itself was cDNA or gDNA.

Original processing notes: Reference gene primer amplification in the assay estimated nucleated cell counts. Assay used: immunoSEQ multiplex PCR; TCRdb lists only in-frame clones, some missing. V and J calls and clone size are given by that table; D and trimming were obtained from the DNA. The table has some 55,000 clones, 77% seen once. The CDR3 consists of 13 residues. V lost 3 bases to trimming and J lost 8 bases, with 13 bases between them. Looked up from germline, CDR1 is MNHNS and CDR2 is SASEGT. The material sequenced was peripheral blood. The chain joins TRBV6-1 to TRBJ1-2, with D unclear. The TCR sequence derives from a man in his 70s with active or convalescent COVID-19. The CDR3 sequence: CASSEAAPRGYTF. CDR3 DNA: TGTGCCAGCAGTGAGGCGGCCCCGCGAGGCTACACCTTC.